Presented here are 9 T cell receptor beta chains from one specimen sequenced in a study of blood T cells in healthy people across ages. A second PCR, run for about 7 to 11 cycles, used a sample-barcoded 5' primer plus a J-beta primer mix. One entry per CDR3 protein results from TCRdb running MiXCR on the 5' RACE reads. The sample lists 800,000 to 1,000,000 distinct CDR3 sequences; about 44% were seen once. Source material: blood. The receptors originated from a man aged 25-45 years in good health.

This clonotype was seen a few times. J is TRBJ2-7 and V is TRBV14, with TRBD1 matching 9 bases. V lost 4 bases, J lost 4 bases, and 23 bases stayed unmatched. The V gene's germline CDR1 is SGHDN and CDR2 FVKESK. The CDR3 spans 20 residues. CDR3 sequence (DNA): TGTGCCAGCAGCCCCCCAGGGAAGGTCAACAGGGGGCCACAATTTTACGAGCAGTACTTC. Amino acids: CASSPPGKVNRGPQFYEQYF.

The chain combines TRBV20-1 with TRBJ2-7, with D unclear. V lost 5 bases to trimming and J lost 7 bases, with 12 bases between them. Germline V gives CDR1 DFQATT, CDR2 SNEGSKA (reference sequence). CDR3 length: 11 amino acids. The CDR3 reads CSAERAPEQYF. The CDR3 DNA reads TGCAGTGCTGAAAGGGCTCCGGAGCAGTACTTC.

The V and J genes are TRBV20-1 and TRBJ2-5; tentative D call: TRBD2 (6 bases). This CDR3 comprises 12 residues. Deletions cut 7 bases from V and 1 base from J, with 10 bases between. The germline gives CDR1 DFQATT, CDR2 SNEGSKA (reference sequence). This chain's CDR3 is CSGAGFQETQYF. The CDR3 coding sequence is TGCAGTGGGGCGGGGTTCCAAGAGACCCAGTACTTC.

The rearrangement uses TRBV7-2 and TRBJ2-7; 7 bases fit TRBD1. Germline V CDR1 and CDR2: SGHTA, FQGNSA. V was clipped by 3 bases and J by 5 bases; unmatched bases: 10. CDR3 length: 15 residues. In DNA, the CDR3 is TGTGCCAGCAGCTTCCGACAGGGAGTAGGCCACGAGCAGTACTTC. Translated, it gives CASSFRQGVGHEQYF.

J is TRBJ1-4 and V is TRBV7-2; 11 bases are shared with TRBD1. V shed 0 bases and J 6 bases; nucleotides not matched to a gene: 3. The CDR3 is 16 amino acids. Germline CDR1 and CDR2: SGHTA and FQGNSA. CDR3 sequence (DNA): TGTGCCAGCAGCTTAGCTCCGGGACAGGGGGATGAAAAACTGTTTTTT. Its protein product is CASSLAPGQGDEKLFF. The whole variable domain, remainder taken from reference TRBV7-2 and TRBJ1-4, is GAGVSQSPSNKVTEKGKDVELRCDPISGHTALYWYRQSLGQGLEFLIYFQGNSAPDKSGLPSDRFSAERTGGSVSTLTIQRTQQEDSAVYLCASSLAPGQGDEKLFFGSGTQLSVL.

The sample holds a few counts of this clonotype. The junction does not match germline at one end; this may be a read error. This chain joins TRBV3-1 and TRBJ2-5, with D uncertain. The germline V gene encodes CDR1 LGHDT and CDR2 YNNKEL (reference sequence). The CDR3 is 15 amino acids. CDR3 sequence reads: CAGSQTLVSHGEQYF. The CDR3 nucleotides are TGTGCCGGCAGCCAGACGCTAGTTTCCCATGGTGAGCAGTACTTC.

This clonotype was picked up a small number of times. The chain links TRBV6-4 to TRBJ2-5; the match to TRBD2 covers 10 bases. Germline CDR1 is MRHNA and CDR2 is SNTAGT. The CDR3 extends over 15 amino acids. The ends lost 4 bases at V and 3 bases at J; junction bases unmatched: 5. The CDR3 here is CASSVSGGAEETQYF. The CDR3 bases are TGTGCCAGCAGTGTGAGCGGGGGGGCGGAAGAGACCCAGTACTTC.

The rearrangement uses TRBV5-1 and TRBJ2-1, with 14 bases fitting TRBD2. This CDR3 is built from 15 residues. Germline V gene sequence: CDR1 SGHRS, CDR2 YFSETQ. J lost 6 bases, V lost 6 bases, and 5 bases had no gene match. The CDR3 DNA reads TGCGCCAGCACCCCGACTAGCGGGGGGGTCAATGAGCAGTTCTTC. This sequence encodes CASTPTSGGVNEQFF.

This clonotype was detected only once. J is TRBJ1-6 and V is TRBV4-3; D is undetermined. This CDR3 contains 14 residues. Trimming took off 4 bases at V and 13 bases at J, with 17 bases between the two ends. Germline V gene lookup returns CDR1 LGHNA and CDR2 YSLEER. For the CDR3, the DNA is TGCGCCAGCAGCCTCAGGATCATGGTTTCCCCCCTCCACTTT. It yields the protein CASSLRIMVSPLHF.